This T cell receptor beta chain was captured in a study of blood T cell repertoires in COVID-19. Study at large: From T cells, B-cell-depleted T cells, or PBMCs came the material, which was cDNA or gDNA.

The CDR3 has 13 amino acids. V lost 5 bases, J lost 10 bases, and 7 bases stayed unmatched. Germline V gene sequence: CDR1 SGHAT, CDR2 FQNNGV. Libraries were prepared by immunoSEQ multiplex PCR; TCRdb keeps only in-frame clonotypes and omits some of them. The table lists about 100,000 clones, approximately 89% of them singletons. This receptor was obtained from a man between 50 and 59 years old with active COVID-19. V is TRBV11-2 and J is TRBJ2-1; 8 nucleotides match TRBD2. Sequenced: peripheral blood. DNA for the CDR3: TGTGCCAGCAGCCCCCGACGGGGGGGGGAGCAGTTCTTC. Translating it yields CASSPRRGGEQFF. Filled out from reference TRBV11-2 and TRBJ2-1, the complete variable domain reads EAGVAQSPRYKIIEKRQSVAFWCNPISGHATLYWYQQILGQGPKLLIQFQNNGVVDDSQLPKDRFSAERLKGVDSTLKIQPAKLEDSAVYLCASSPRRGGEQFFGPGTRLTVL.